The TCR beta chain described here comes from a study of blood T cell repertoires in COVID-19. Study at large: Whether acute or convalescent, the COVID-19 samples came from the United States, Italy and Spain. Sources were T cells, B-cell-depleted T cells, or PBMCs; the material itself was cDNA or gDNA.

TCRdb's table, derived via immunoSEQ multiplex PCR, lists solely in-frame clones and lacks some. The sample lists 490,000 or so clones; approximately 90% were seen once. Germline CDR1 is SGDLS and CDR2 is YYNGEE. This CDR3 is built from 13 residues. V lost 3 bases to trimming and J lost 0 bases, with 7 bases between them. The source of this sequence is a woman in her sixties who had recovered from COVID-19. The rearrangement links TRBV9 to TRBJ2-7; TRBD2 is a possible D gene (6 bases). Material for sequencing was PBMCs or T cells enriched from blood (not recorded which). The CDR3 DNA is TGTGCCAGCAGCGGGGGAGGCTCCTACGAGCAGTACTTC. Its protein product is CASSGGGSYEQYF.